This T cell receptor beta chain was recovered during a study of CD8+ T cells in alopecia areata. RNA extraction and reverse transcription yielded cDNA as sequencing template. The table came from immunoSEQ multiplex PCR; TCRdb's copy has only in-frame clones and leaves some out. The sample contains 130,000 or so clones, around 60% of which appear only once. The sample's treatment: oral pan-JAK inhibitor, 5-10 mg twice daily. This CDR3 region has 13 residues. The germline V and J ends were trimmed by 3 bases and 5 bases, with 7 bases remaining between them. CDR1 and CDR2 from the germline V gene are SNHLY and FYNNEI.

The clonotype originates from a human donor with alopecia areata. The chain employs TRBV2 and TRBJ2-2; tentatively, D is TRBD1 (6 bases). This sample comprised CD4+ T cells sorted from blood, obtained at week 4, from a patient treated with tofacitinib. CDR3 protein: CASSDQGTGELFF. In DNA form, the CDR3 reads TGTGCCAGCAGTGACCAGGGGACCGGGGAGCTGTTTTTT.